A selection of T cell receptor beta chains follows, all from one sample in a study of blood T cell repertoires in COVID-19. Sequencing used immunoSEQ multiplex PCR; TCRdb keeps in-frame clones, though not all of them. The sample lists about 470,000 clones; roughly 87% were seen once. Sequencing was carried out using PBMCs or T cells enriched from blood (not recorded which). Source of these receptors: a woman between 18 and 30 years old who had recovered from COVID-19. Both conserved end residues are part of each CDR3. The order of the fields is V gene, clone size, J gene, D gene, CDR3 DNA, CDR3 protein. The D gene is left open where the match is weak. Size is stated for part of the rows, as once, few or many counts, or as a class when the clone is expanded.

v_gene: TRBV5-1; abundance: few; j_gene: TRBJ1-5; d_gene: TRBD1; CDR3nt: TGCGCCAGCAGCGTGGGGACAGATAATCAGCCCCAGCATTTT; CDR3aa: CASSVGTDNQPQHF
v_gene: TRBV9; abundance: once; j_gene: TRBJ1-6; d_gene: -; CDR3nt: TGTGCCAGCAGTAGGCAGGGGACGTGGTCACCCCTCCACTTT; CDR3aa: CASSRQGTWSPLHF
v_gene: TRBV28; abundance: -; j_gene: TRBJ2-7; d_gene: -; CDR3nt: TGTGCCAGCAGTTTAAGTCGGGGATCCTACGAGCAGTACTTC; CDR3aa: CASSLSRGSYEQYF
v_gene: TRBV24-1; abundance: -; j_gene: TRBJ2-7; d_gene: TRBD1; CDR3nt: TGTGCCACCAGTGATCCCGGGACAGGAAAAGAGCAGTACTTC; CDR3aa: CATSDPGTGKEQYF
v_gene: TRBV7-9; abundance: -; j_gene: TRBJ2-1; d_gene: -; CDR3nt: TGTGCCAGCAGCTTGCAACAGGGACGCGATGAGCAGTTCTTC; CDR3aa: CASSLQQGRDEQFF
v_gene: TRBV7-2; abundance: -; j_gene: TRBJ1-1; d_gene: TRBD1; CDR3nt: TGTGCCAGCAGCTTAGGAGGACAGGGGACTGAAGCTTTCTTT; CDR3aa: CASSLGGQGTEAFF
v_gene: TRBV4-1; abundance: -; j_gene: TRBJ2-1; d_gene: -; CDR3nt: TGCGCCAGCAGCCAAAACAGGGAGTATGAGCAGTTCTTC; CDR3aa: CASSQNREYEQFF
v_gene: TRBV7-9; abundance: once; j_gene: TRBJ1-1; d_gene: TRBD1; CDR3nt: TGTGCCAGCAGCTCGAGACAGGGAGAAGCTGAAGCTTTCTTT; CDR3aa: CASSSRQGEAEAFF
v_gene: TRBV6-6; abundance: -; j_gene: TRBJ1-5; d_gene: -; CDR3nt: TGTGCCAGCAGTTACCCCCCCAGAGAGGACAATCAGCCCCAGCATTTT; CDR3aa: CASSYPPREDNQPQHF
v_gene: TRBV6-6; abundance: -; j_gene: TRBJ2-7; d_gene: TRBD2; CDR3nt: TGTGCCAGCAGTTACTCTTTCCGGGAGGAAGACGAGCAGTACTTC; CDR3aa: CASSYSFREEDEQYF
v_gene: TRBV6-5; abundance: -; j_gene: TRBJ2-5; d_gene: -; CDR3nt: TGTGCCAGCAGTTCGTACCAGGGCGGCGAGACCCAGTACTTC; CDR3aa: CASSSYQGGETQYF
v_gene: TRBV6-5; abundance: -; j_gene: TRBJ2-1; d_gene: TRBD2; CDR3nt: TGTGCCAGCAGATCACCAGCGGGGAGCCTTAATGAGCAGTTCTTC; CDR3aa: CASRSPAGSLNEQFF
v_gene: TRBV18; abundance: once; j_gene: TRBJ1-1; d_gene: -; CDR3nt: TGTGCCAGCTCACCAGAGTTTGAAGCTTTCTTT; CDR3aa: CASSPEFEAFF
v_gene: TRBV9; abundance: -; j_gene: TRBJ1-2; d_gene: TRBD1; CDR3nt: TGTGCCAGCAGCGTAGGTGGTGGCAGGGGGTTCTATGGCTACACCTTC; CDR3aa: CASSVGGGRGFYGYTF
v_gene: TRBV27; abundance: -; j_gene: TRBJ1-2; d_gene: TRBD1; CDR3nt: TGTGCCAGCAGTCAGGGGGGTAACTATGGCTACACCTTC; CDR3aa: CASSQGGNYGYTF
v_gene: TRBV20-1; abundance: once; j_gene: TRBJ2-1; d_gene: -; CDR3nt: TGCAGTGCTAGGCGGCTTAATGAGCAGTTCTTC; CDR3aa: CSARRLNEQFF
v_gene: TRBV15; abundance: -; j_gene: TRBJ2-7; d_gene: -; CDR3nt: TGTGCCACCAGCCCTATGAACTCCTACGAGCAGTACTTC; CDR3aa: CATSPMNSYEQYF
v_gene: TRBV18; abundance: -; j_gene: TRBJ2-5; d_gene: -; CDR3nt: TGTGCCAGCTCACCCCGAGCGGCAGTAGCAGAGACCCAGTACTTC; CDR3aa: CASSPRAAVAETQYF
v_gene: TRBV30; abundance: -; j_gene: TRBJ1-6; d_gene: -; CDR3nt: TGTGCCTGGACTGGACAGTCGGATAATTCACCCCTCCACTTT; CDR3aa: CAWTGQSDNSPLHF
v_gene: TRBV13; abundance: once; j_gene: TRBJ2-1; d_gene: TRBD2; CDR3nt: TGTGCCAGCAGCTCCGGGCTAGCGGTTAACAATGAGCAGTTCTTC; CDR3aa: CASSSGLAVNNEQFF
v_gene: TRBV5-1; abundance: once; j_gene: TRBJ1-3; d_gene: -; CDR3nt: TGCGCCAGCAGCTTGGAAGGGGCGCAGGGTGGAAACACCATATATTTT; CDR3aa: CASSLEGAQGGNTIYF
v_gene: TRBV6-4; abundance: -; j_gene: TRBJ2-1; d_gene: TRBD1; CDR3nt: TGTGCCAGCAGTGAAATTCAGGGGGCACAAGAGCAGTTCTTC; CDR3aa: CASSEIQGAQEQFF
v_gene: TRBV10-2; abundance: once; j_gene: TRBJ1-1; d_gene: -; CDR3nt: TGCGCCAGCCGATCAGGTGGAGGGTTAATGAACACTGAAGCTTTCTTT; CDR3aa: CASRSGGGLMNTEAFF
v_gene: TRBV7-2; abundance: -; j_gene: TRBJ2-3; d_gene: TRBD2; CDR3nt: TGTGCCAGCAGCTTTCGTGCGAGCGGGGGGATCACAGATACGCAGTATTTT; CDR3aa: CASSFRASGGITDTQYF
v_gene: TRBV11-2; abundance: -; j_gene: TRBJ2-3; d_gene: -; CDR3nt: TGTGCCAGCAGCCCGGGTGATACGCAGTATTTT; CDR3aa: CASSPGDTQYF
v_gene: TRBV10-3; abundance: -; j_gene: TRBJ1-3; d_gene: TRBD1; CDR3nt: TGTGCCGGAGGGGGCGGTGGAAACACCATATATTTT; CDR3aa: CAGGGGGNTIYF
v_gene: TRBV5-4; abundance: -; j_gene: TRBJ2-5; d_gene: -; CDR3nt: TGTGCCAGCAGCTTTGAAGGAGAGGAGACCCAGTACTTC; CDR3aa: CASSFEGEETQYF
v_gene: TRBV5-1; abundance: few; j_gene: TRBJ1-1; d_gene: -; CDR3nt: TGCGCCAGCAACCCGGCGGGACGCCCGAACGGGGTAGCTTTCTTT; CDR3aa: CASNPAGRPNGVAFF
v_gene: TRBV4-1; abundance: -; j_gene: TRBJ2-7; d_gene: TRBD1; CDR3nt: TGCGCCAGCAGCCAAGTATCAGGACAGGGGGCCGAGCAGTACTTC; CDR3aa: CASSQVSGQGAEQYF
v_gene: TRBV5-1; abundance: -; j_gene: TRBJ2-7; d_gene: TRBD2; CDR3nt: TGCGCCAGCAGCGTGACTAGCGGGGGGGCCAACGAGCAGTACTTC; CDR3aa: CASSVTSGGANEQYF
v_gene: TRBV6-1; abundance: -; j_gene: TRBJ2-2; d_gene: -; CDR3nt: TGTGCCAGCAGTGAAGTCCTCATAGCGAACACCGGGGAGCTGTTTTTT; CDR3aa: CASSEVLIANTGELFF
v_gene: TRBV30; abundance: few; j_gene: TRBJ2-1; d_gene: -; CDR3nt: TGTGCCTGGATTAGCGTTAGGGGGCGGGGTGAGCAGTTCTTC; CDR3aa: CAWISVRGRGEQFF
v_gene: TRBV12-3/TRBV12-4; abundance: -; j_gene: TRBJ1-5; d_gene: -; CDR3nt: TGTGCCAGCAGTTTGAGGAATCAGCCCCAGCATTTT; CDR3aa: CASSLRNQPQHF
v_gene: TRBV19; abundance: -; j_gene: TRBJ1-1; d_gene: TRBD1; CDR3nt: TGTGCCAGTAGTCGACAGGGGGCGAAGACTGAAGCTTTCTTT; CDR3aa: CASSRQGAKTEAFF
v_gene: TRBV7-9; abundance: -; j_gene: TRBJ1-1; d_gene: -; CDR3nt: TGTGCCAGCACCATCTACACTGAAGCTTTCTTT; CDR3aa: CASTIYTEAFF
v_gene: TRBV25-1; abundance: few; j_gene: TRBJ1-2; d_gene: TRBD1; CDR3nt: TGTGCCAGCAGTGATCGACAGGGAAGGGGTGGCTACACCTTC; CDR3aa: CASSDRQGRGGYTF
v_gene: TRBV19; abundance: -; j_gene: TRBJ1-1; d_gene: -; CDR3nt: TGTGCCAGTAGTACTCTCAACAGTGAAGCTTTCTTT; CDR3aa: CASSTLNSEAFF
v_gene: TRBV3-1/TRBV3-2; abundance: once; j_gene: TRBJ1-2; d_gene: -; CDR3nt: TGTGCCAGCAGCCAAGTTGATCAGGGCGGCTATGGCTACACCTTC; CDR3aa: CASSQVDQGGYGYTF
v_gene: TRBV21-1; abundance: -; j_gene: TRBJ2-6; d_gene: -; CDR3nt: TGTGCCAGCGTGACGGGGGTCTCTGGGGCCAACGTCCTGACTTTC; CDR3aa: CASVTGVSGANVLTF
v_gene: TRBV6-5; abundance: -; j_gene: TRBJ2-1; d_gene: -; CDR3nt: TGTGCCACCCTTAGAGGAGGCCATGAGCAGTTCTTC; CDR3aa: CATLRGGHEQFF
v_gene: TRBV5-1; abundance: once; j_gene: TRBJ1-1; d_gene: TRBD1; CDR3nt: TGCGCCAGCCGCGACAGGGGGGGCACTGAAGCTTTCTTT; CDR3aa: CASRDRGGTEAFF
v_gene: TRBV6-2/TRBV6-3; abundance: -; j_gene: TRBJ1-1; d_gene: -; CDR3nt: TGTGCCAGCAGTTGGGTACGGGGTGGTAAGACTGAAGCTTTCTTT; CDR3aa: CASSWVRGGKTEAFF
v_gene: TRBV5-6; abundance: -; j_gene: TRBJ1-4; d_gene: TRBD1; CDR3nt: TGTGCCAGCAGCTTGCAGAACAGGGGGCATAAAAAACTGTTTTTT; CDR3aa: CASSLQNRGHKKLFF
v_gene: TRBV7-3; abundance: -; j_gene: TRBJ2-3; d_gene: -; CDR3nt: TGTGCCAGCAGCCTGCGAGCGGCAGGGACAACTCTCACCACAGATACGCAGTATTTT; CDR3aa: CASSLRAAGTTLTTDTQYF
v_gene: TRBV5-1; abundance: few; j_gene: TRBJ1-3; d_gene: -; CDR3nt: TGCGCCAGCAGCTTGGATGTTCAGGCAAGCCCCGGAAACACCATATATTTT; CDR3aa: CASSLDVQASPGNTIYF
v_gene: TRBV9; abundance: -; j_gene: TRBJ2-1; d_gene: TRBD2; CDR3nt: TGTGCCAGCAGCGCCGGGACTAGGCAGGGTGAGCAGTTCTTC; CDR3aa: CASSAGTRQGEQFF